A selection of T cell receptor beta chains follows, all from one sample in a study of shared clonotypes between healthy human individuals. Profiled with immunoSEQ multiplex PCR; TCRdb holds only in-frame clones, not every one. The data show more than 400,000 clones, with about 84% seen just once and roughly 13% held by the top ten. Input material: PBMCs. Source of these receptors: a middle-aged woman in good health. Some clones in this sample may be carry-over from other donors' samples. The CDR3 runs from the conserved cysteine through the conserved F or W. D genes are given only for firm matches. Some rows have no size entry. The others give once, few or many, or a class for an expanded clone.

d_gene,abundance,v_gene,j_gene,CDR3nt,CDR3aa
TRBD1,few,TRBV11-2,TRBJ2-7,TGTGCCAGCAGCTGGACAGGGAACTCCTACGAGCAGTACTTC,CASSWTGNSYEQYF
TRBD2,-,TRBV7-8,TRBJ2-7,TGTGCCAGCAGCCCCCGGGCTAGCGGAGCGTACGAGCAGTACTTC,CASSPRASGAYEQYF
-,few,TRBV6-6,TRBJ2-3,TGTGCCAGCAGAACGACAGGAGGTACGCAGTATTTT,CASRTTGGTQYF
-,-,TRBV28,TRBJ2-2,TGTGCCAGCAGTACTGGACCGTACGGGGAGCTGTTTTTT,CASSTGPYGELFF
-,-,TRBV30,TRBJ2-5,TGTGCCTGGGCAGCGAAGGGGGGTCCAGAGACCCAGTACTTC,CAWAAKGGPETQYF
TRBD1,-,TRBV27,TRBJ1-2,TGTGCCAGCAGTTTCGGCGGACAGGGGGCGAGAGGCTACACCTTC,CASSFGGQGARGYTF
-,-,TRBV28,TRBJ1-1,TGTGCCAGCAGTTTAGGCGCGAACACTGAAGCTTTCTTT,CASSLGANTEAFF
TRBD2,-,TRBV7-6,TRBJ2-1,TGTGCCAGCGGGGTGGGGACTAGCGTTTACAATGAGCAGTTCTTC,CASGVGTSVYNEQFF
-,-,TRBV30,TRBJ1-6,TGTGCCTGGAGTGTAGGGGGACCGGTGGGGAATTCACCCCTCCACTTT,CAWSVGGPVGNSPLHF
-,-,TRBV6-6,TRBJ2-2,TGTGCCATACGTCCCGGGATTTACACCGGGGAGCTGTTTTTT,CAIRPGIYTGELFF
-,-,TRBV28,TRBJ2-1,TGTGCCAGCCTCCGGGGCAATGAGCAGTTCTTC,CASLRGNEQFF
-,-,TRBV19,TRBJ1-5,TGTGCCAGTACAGTGGGGGGTTGGCAGCCCCAGCATTTT,CASTVGGWQPQHF
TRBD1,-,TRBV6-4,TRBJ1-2,TGTGCCAGCAGGAGGGCCCCTCAGGGGGAGTATGGCTACACCTTC,CASRRAPQGEYGYTF
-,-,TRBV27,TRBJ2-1,TGTGCCAGCAGTTTTCGGCCTTACAATGAGCAGTTCTTC,CASSFRPYNEQFF
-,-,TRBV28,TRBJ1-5,TGTGCCAGCAGTTTGGGCAGGGAGGACAATCAGCCCCAGCATTTT,CASSLGREDNQPQHF
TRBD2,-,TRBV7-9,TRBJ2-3,TGTGCCAGCAGCTCGGAAACTAGCGGCAGCACAGATACGCAGTATTTT,CASSSETSGSTDTQYF
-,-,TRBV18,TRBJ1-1,TGTGCCAGCTCATCATACAGGGAGAGAGCTGAAGCTTTCTTT,CASSSYRERAEAFF
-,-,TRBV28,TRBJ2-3,TGTGCCAGCTATACGGACCCAGAGGATACGCAGTATTTT,CASYTDPEDTQYF
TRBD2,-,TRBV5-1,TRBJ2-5,TGCGCCAGCAGCCGCTTGGGAGGGGCGCGAGAGACCCAGTACTTC,CASSRLGGARETQYF
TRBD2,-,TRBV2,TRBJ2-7,TGTGCCAGCAGTGTCCTAGCGGGAGGGCCTGGGGTCGAGCAGTACTTC,CASSVLAGGPGVEQYF
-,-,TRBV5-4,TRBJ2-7,TGTGCCAGCAGCTTGGCGGGACGCGCCTACGAGCAGTACTTC,CASSLAGRAYEQYF
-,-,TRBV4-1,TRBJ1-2,TGCGCCAGCAGCCAAGTCGGGTACCCCAACTATGGCTACACCTTC,CASSQVGYPNYGYTF
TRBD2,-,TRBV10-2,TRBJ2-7,TGCGCTTCGCGGCGGGAGATCTCCTACGAGCAGTACTTC,CASRREISYEQYF
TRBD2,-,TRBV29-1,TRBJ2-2,TGCAGCGCCCGGACTAGCGCTAACACCGGGGAGCTGTTTTTT,CSARTSANTGELFF
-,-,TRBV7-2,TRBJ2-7,TGTGCCAGCAGCTTAGTTGGCAGGTCCACCTACGAGCAGTACTTC,CASSLVGRSTYEQYF
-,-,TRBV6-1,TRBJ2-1,TGTGCCAGCAGTGATTCAGGGGCCCTCGACTCCTACAATGAGCAGTTCTTC,CASSDSGALDSYNEQFF
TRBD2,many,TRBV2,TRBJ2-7,TGTGCCAGCAGCGAAGGAGCGGGAGAGGCCTACGAGCAGTACTTC,CASSEGAGEAYEQYF
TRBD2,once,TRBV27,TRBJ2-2,TGTGCCAGCAGTTTATTAATAGCGGGGAACACCGGGGAGCTGTTTTTT,CASSLLIAGNTGELFF
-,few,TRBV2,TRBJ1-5,TGTGCCAGCAGGCGGGAATTCACAAGCAATCAGCCCCAGCATTTT,CASRREFTSNQPQHF
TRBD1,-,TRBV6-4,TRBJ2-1,TGTGCCAGCAGTGACGGGCCAGGGGGCCAAGGTGAGCAGTTCTTC,CASSDGPGGQGEQFF
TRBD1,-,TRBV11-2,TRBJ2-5,TGTGCCAGCAGCTTAGCAACCGGGACAGGGGGCAGGGAGACCCAGTACTTC,CASSLATGTGGRETQYF
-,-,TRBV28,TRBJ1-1,TGTGCCAGCAGTTCACCCCTCATCCGGGCGAACACTGAAGCTTTCTTT,CASSSPLIRANTEAFF
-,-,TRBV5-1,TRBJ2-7,TGCGCCAGCAGCTTGATAGGGCAGGTCTACGAGCAGTACTTC,CASSLIGQVYEQYF
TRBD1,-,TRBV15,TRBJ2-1,TGTGCCACCAGCAAAGGGACAGCTCGGACGGATGAGCAGTTCTTC,CATSKGTARTDEQFF
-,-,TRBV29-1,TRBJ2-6,TGCAGCGTTCTCTGGCAGGATAACGTTTCTGGGGCCAACGTCCTGACTTTC,CSVLWQDNVSGANVLTF
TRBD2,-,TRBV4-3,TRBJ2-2,TGCGCCAGCAGCCGGTTAGCGGGAGGGCCCGACGGGGAGCTGTTTTTT,CASSRLAGGPDGELFF
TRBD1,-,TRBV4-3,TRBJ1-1,TGCGCCAGCAGCCAAGGAGGGGGCAGGGTCGACACTGAAGCTTTCTTT,CASSQGGGRVDTEAFF
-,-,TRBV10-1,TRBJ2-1,TGCGCCAGCAGCGATTCTAGACTCTACAATGAGCAGTTCTTC,CASSDSRLYNEQFF
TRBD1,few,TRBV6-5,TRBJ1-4,TGTGCCAGCAGTTCACAGGGGGCGGTGGAAAAACTGTTTTTT,CASSSQGAVEKLFF
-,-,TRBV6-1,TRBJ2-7,TGTGCCAGCAGTGAAGGTCCGGCTAGCTACGAGCAGTACTTC,CASSEGPASYEQYF
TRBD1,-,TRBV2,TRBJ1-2,TGTGCCAGCAGTGGTAACAGGGGGAACACCTTC,CASSGNRGNTF
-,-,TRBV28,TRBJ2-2,TGTGCCAGCAGTTTCACGGGTGAGAACACCGGGGAGCTGTTTTTT,CASSFTGENTGELFF
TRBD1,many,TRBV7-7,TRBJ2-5,TGTGCTAGCAGCTTAGGGACAGGGGGACTGGAGACCCAGTACTTC,CASSLGTGGLETQYF
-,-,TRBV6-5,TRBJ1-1,TGTGCCAGCAGTTACTCAGGGTCCATGAACACTGAAGCTTTCTTT,CASSYSGSMNTEAFF
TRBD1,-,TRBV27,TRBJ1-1,TGTGCCAGCAGCCTGACCGGGACAGGGACCACTGAAGCTTTCTTT,CASSLTGTGTTEAFF
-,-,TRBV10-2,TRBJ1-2,TGCGCCACCGAAAATACAGGGTTCGGCTATGGCTACACCTTC,CATENTGFGYGYTF
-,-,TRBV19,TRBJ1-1,TGTGCCAGTATTGGCGTTGCGTGGGTTGAAGCTTTCTTT,CASIGVAWVEAFF
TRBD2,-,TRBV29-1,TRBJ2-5,TGCAGCGGGACGCTAGCGGTCCAAGAGACCCAGTACTTC,CSGTLAVQETQYF
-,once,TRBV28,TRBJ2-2,TGTGCCAGCAGTTTAAATCCCGGGGGCGGGACCGGGGAGCTGTTTTTT,CASSLNPGGGTGELFF
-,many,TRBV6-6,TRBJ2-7,TGTGCCAGCGGGGAACACAGGGACGCCTACGAGCAGTACTTC,CASGEHRDAYEQYF
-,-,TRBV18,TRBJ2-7,TGTGCCAGCTCACCAGGTCCGGGGGCCTACGAGCAGCACTTC,CASSPGPGAYEQHF
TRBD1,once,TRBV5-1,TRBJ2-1,TGCGCCAGCAGCCAGGGACAGGGGGCTAATGAGCAGTTCTTC,CASSQGQGANEQFF
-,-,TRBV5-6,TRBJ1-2,TGTGCCAGCAGCTTGGCCTATGGCTACACCTTC,CASSLAYGYTF
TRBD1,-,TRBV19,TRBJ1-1,TGTGCCAGTACCCGGACAGGGGAGGCGGCTTTCTTT,CASTRTGEAAFF
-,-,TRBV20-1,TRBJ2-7,TGCAGTGCTAGAACCTACGAGCAGTACTTC,CSARTYEQYF
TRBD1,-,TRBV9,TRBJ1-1,TGTGCCAGCAGCGCAGACCCAGACAGGGGGAACACTGAAGCTTTCTTT,CASSADPDRGNTEAFF
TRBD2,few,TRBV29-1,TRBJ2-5,TGCAGCGTTACCTTGGGGGGGGTGGAGGAGACCCAGTACTTC,CSVTLGGVEETQYF
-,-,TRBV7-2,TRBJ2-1,TGTGCCAGCAGCCCCTGGGGCGTTGGCTCCTACAATGAGCAGTTCTTC,CASSPWGVGSYNEQFF